The 30 T cell receptor beta chains reported below all come from one sample, sequenced in a study of shared clonotypes between healthy human individuals. Method: immunoSEQ multiplex PCR; TCRdb's copy keeps in-frame clones and lacks some. The sample has some 2,000,000 clones, almost 96% seen once. What was sequenced was naive CD4+ T cells sorted from blood. Indicated subset: CD45RA+ positively selected. Receptors were obtained from a man aged 18 to 29 in good health.

V and J are TRBV5-1 and TRBJ2-1; TRBD2 matches at 11 bases. The CDR3 runs 15 residues. In germline, CDR1 is SGHRS, CDR2 YFSETQ. The V segment lost 4 bases and the J segment 12 bases; nucleotides outside the gene matches: 12. The CDR3 region has the DNA TGCGCCAGCAGCACAGGACTAGCGGGCCGGGAGGGGCAGTTCTTC. As protein: CASSTGLAGREGQFF.

The chain uses TRBV19 and TRBJ1-4; D is undetermined. The CDR3 runs to 14 residues. Germline loops: CDR1 LNHDA, CDR2 SQIVND (reference sequence). V shed 6 bases and J shed 7 bases, with 15 bases lying between them. CDR3 sequence: CASRMSWSPEKLFF. In nucleotides, the CDR3 is TGTGCCAGTAGAATGTCTTGGAGCCCTGAAAAACTGTTTTTT.

The rearrangement links TRBV10-3 to TRBJ1-5; 7 bases match TRBD1. This CDR3 is built from 14 residues. The germline V gene encodes CDR1 ENHRY and CDR2 SYGVKD. Trimming took 2 bases from V and 6 from J; bases not matched to a gene: 4. The CDR3 sequence is CAISEGAGGQPQHF. CDR3 DNA sequence: TGTGCCATCAGTGAGGGGGCAGGGGGTCAGCCCCAGCATTTT.

The chain joins TRBV28 to TRBJ2-2, with D perhaps TRBD1 (5 bases). This CDR3 has 15 residues. Germline values: CDR1 MDHEN, CDR2 SYDVKM. V shed 3 bases and J shed 7 bases, with 15 bases lying between them. Here the CDR3 DNA reads TGTGCCAGCAGTTTCAGGGCCGTTACGAGCGGGGAGCTGTTTTTT. This gives the protein CASSFRAVTSGELFF. Filled out from reference TRBV28 and TRBJ2-2, the complete variable domain reads DVKVTQSSRYLVKRTGEKVFLECVQDMDHENMFWYRQDPGLGLRLIYFSYDVKMKEKGDIPEGYSVSREKKERFSLILESASTNQTSMYLCASSFRAVTSGELFFGEGSRLTVL.

This clone was found once. The chain couples TRBV9 to TRBJ2-7; tentatively, D is TRBD2 (5 bases). The CDR3 extends over 14 amino acids. Germline V CDR1 and CDR2: SGDLS, YYNGEE. The V and J ends lost 4 bases and 2 bases respectively, with 13 bases between them. The chain's CDR3 is CASSPDLATYEQYF. The CDR3 region has the DNA TGTGCCAGCAGCCCGGACCTAGCAACCTACGAGCAGTACTTC. The full variable domain, completed using reference TRBV9 and TRBJ2-7, is DSGVTQTPKHLITATGQRVTLRCSPRSGDLSVYWYQQSLDQGLQFLIQYYNGEERAKGNILERFSAQQFPDLHSELNLSSLELGDSALYFCASSPDLATYEQYFGPGTRLTVT.

V and J are TRBV7-8 and TRBJ2-2, with a possible D match to TRBD1 (5 bases). The CDR3 totals 15 residues. Trimming took 1 base from V and 0 from J, leaving 6 bases between them. Germline V gene sequence: CDR1 SGHVS, CDR2 FQNEAQ. CDR3 coding DNA: TGTGCCAGCAGCTTAGGACAGACGAACACCGGGGAGCTGTTTTTT. It is translated as CASSLGQTNTGELFF. The variable domain in full, completed from reference TRBV7-8 and TRBJ2-2, reads GAGVSQSPRYKVAKRGQDVALRCDPISGHVSLFWYQQALGQGPEFLTYFQNEAQLDKSGLPSDRFFAERPEGSVSTLKIQRTQQEDSAVYLCASSLGQTNTGELFFGEGSRLTVL.

The chain recombines TRBV2 with TRBJ1-6; D gene ambiguous. V was shortened by 6 bases and J by 10 bases, with 13 bases between the two germline ends. The germline gives CDR1 SNHLY, CDR2 FYNNEI. The CDR3 runs to 13 residues. CDR3 in amino acids: CASRTGSNSPLHF. CDR3 sequence (DNA): TGTGCCAGCAGGACCGGCAGCAACTCACCCCTCCACTTT.

Regarding this clone: The sample carries other DNA sequences with the same CDR3. This chain links TRBV5-1 with TRBJ1-5, with D unresolved. V gave up 2 bases and J gave up 2 bases, with 8 bases separating them. CDR1 SGHRS and CDR2 YFSETQ come from the germline V gene. The CDR3 is made up of 14 amino acids. The CDR3 DNA reads TGCGCCAGCAGCTTAGATGGGGGCAATCAGCCCCAGCATTTT. Amino acids: CASSLDGGNQPQHF.

In its sample, this clone was seen once. The chain uses TRBV5-1 and TRBJ2-5; either TRBD1 or TRBD2 may fit D (6 bases each). V lost 7 bases and J 4 bases, leaving 26 bases between the germline ends. The CDR3 consists of 17 residues. CDR1 is SGHRS, CDR2 YFSETQ, per germline. The CDR3 here is CASRRVADSRPPETQYF. The CDR3 nucleotides read TGCGCCAGCCGACGGGTAGCGGACAGCCGTCCCCCAGAGACCCAGTACTTC.

V usage is TRBV27 and J usage is TRBJ1-1, with 7 nucleotides matching TRBD1. V lost 5 bases to trimming and J lost 0 bases; unmatched junction nucleotides: 6. From germline, CDR1 is MNHEY and CDR2 SMNVEV (reference sequence). The CDR3 is 15 amino acids. The DNA of the CDR3 is TGTGCCAGCAGTCCAGGGACAGCCATGAACACTGAAGCTTTCTTT. It yields the protein CASSPGTAMNTEAFF.

The chain employs TRBV7-2 and TRBJ1-1, with TRBD1 matching 8 bases. From germline, CDR1 is SGHTA and CDR2 FQGNSA. V shed 5 bases, J shed 5 bases, and the junction held 10 bases outside the gene matches. This CDR3 contains 15 residues. In DNA, the CDR3 is TGTGCCAGCAGCCAAATCGACAGGGGAGGTACTGAAGCTTTCTTT. This sequence encodes CASSQIDRGGTEAFF.

The chain has TRBV18 and TRBJ1-1, with 7 bases lining up with TRBD1. The CDR3 is 15 residues long. With V trimmed by 3 bases and J by 2 bases, 6 bases remained unmatched. CDR1 and CDR2 from the germline V gene are KGHSH and LQKENI. CDR3 sequence reads: CASSPGTAVNTEAFF. CDR3 coding DNA: TGTGCCAGCTCACCTGGGACAGCGGTAAACACTGAAGCTTTCTTT.

The CDR3 is CASSEAPPDTQYF. Here the CDR3 DNA reads TGTGCCAGCAGTGAAGCGCCCCCAGATACGCAGTATTTT. The rearrangement links TRBV6-1 to TRBJ2-3; D remains unclear. CDR1 is MNHNS and CDR2 is SASEGT in the germline V gene. This CDR3 is 13 amino acids long. The V end lost 0 bases, the J end lost 4 bases, and 5 bases lay between the germline ends.

This chain uses TRBV9 with TRBJ2-5, with 14 bases aligning to TRBD2. V shed 0 bases, J shed 1 base, and the junction held 14 bases outside the gene matches. Germline loops: CDR1 SGDLS, CDR2 YYNGEE. CDR3 length equals 21 residues. The CDR3 coding sequence is TGTGCCAGCAGCGTAGCCCCGCCGGGACTAGCGGGGGCCCCCCGCCAAGAGACCCAGTACTTC. Protein: CASSVAPPGLAGAPRQETQYF.

Comment on this clone: Since a much larger clone is just one base distant, this may be a read error. Additional DNA sequences in this sample encode the identical CDR3. The chain recombines TRBV2 with TRBJ2-7; D is unresolved. Between the trimmed V and J ends, which lost 4 bases and 2 bases, there was a span of 3 bases. This CDR3 has 11 residues. CDR1 is SNHLY, CDR2 FYNNEI, per germline. The CDR3 reads CASSVPYEQYF. In DNA, the CDR3 is TGTGCCAGCAGTGTACCCTACGAGCAGTACTTC.

The V call is TRBV7-2, the J call TRBJ2-5, with a possible D match to TRBD2 (5 bases). The CDR3 contains 15 residues. V gave up 8 bases and J gave up 1 base, with 17 bases separating them. Looked up from germline, CDR1 is SGHTA and CDR2 is FQGNSA. The CDR3 is CASSRVGGRQETQYF. The CDR3 DNA follows: TGTGCCAGCTCCCGCGTAGGCGGGCGCCAAGAGACCCAGTACTTC. Complete variable domain (other parts from reference TRBV7-2 and TRBJ2-5): GAGVSQSPSNKVTEKGKDVELRCDPISGHTALYWYRQSLGQGLEFLIYFQGNSAPDKSGLPSDRFSAERTGGSVSTLTIQRTQQEDSAVYLCASSRVGGRQETQYFGPGTRLLVL.

The chain carries TRBV11-2 and TRBJ1-3; D not resolved. CDR1 SGHAT and CDR2 FQNNGV come from the germline V gene. The CDR3 extends over 15 amino acids. Between the trimmed V and J ends, which lost 1 base and 0 bases, there was a span of 7 bases. The CDR3 sequence: CASSLGISSGNTIYF. The CDR3 nucleotides are TGTGCCAGCAGCTTAGGCATCTCCTCTGGAAACACCATATATTTT. Full variable domain (outside the CDR3, taken from reference TRBV11-2 and TRBJ1-3): EAGVAQSPRYKIIEKRQSVAFWCNPISGHATLYWYQQILGQGPKLLIQFQNNGVVDDSQLPKDRFSAERLKGVDSTLKIQPAKLEDSAVYLCASSLGISSGNTIYFGEGSWLTVV.

This clone is a singleton in its sample. This sequence joins TRBV5-1 and TRBJ2-2; 9 bases agree with TRBD2. Losses at the gene ends were 4 bases for V and 4 bases for J; bases not matched to a gene: 5. CDR3 length equals 15 residues. Germline V gene sequence: CDR1 SGHRS, CDR2 YFSETQ. CDR3 sequence: CASSMTSGPTGELFF. CDR3 nucleotide sequence: TGCGCCAGCAGCATGACTAGCGGTCCCACCGGGGAGCTGTTTTTT.

The rearrangement joins TRBV7-2 to TRBJ1-3, with TRBD1 identical over 9 bases. Germline loops: CDR1 SGHTA, CDR2 FQGNSA. V gave up 5 bases and J gave up 3 bases; unmatched junction bases: 5. CDR3 size: 15 residues. In DNA form, the CDR3 reads TGTGCCAGCAGCGCTCGGACAGGGGTTGGAAACACCATATATTTT. Amino acids: CASSARTGVGNTIYF. Looking up the rest from reference TRBV7-2 and TRBJ1-3 gives the full variable domain: GAGVSQSPSNKVTEKGKDVELRCDPISGHTALYWYRQSLGQGLEFLIYFQGNSAPDKSGLPSDRFSAERTGGSVSTLTIQRTQQEDSAVYLCASSARTGVGNTIYFGEGSWLTVV.

The chain combines TRBV30 with TRBJ2-1; no clear D gene. This CDR3 has 15 amino acids. Germline CDR1 reads GTSNPN; CDR2 reads SVGIG (reference sequence). With 3 bases removed from V and 0 bases from J, the gap between germline ends came to 12 bases. The chain's CDR3 is CAWRKAAVSYNEQFF. CDR3 in DNA: TGTGCCTGGAGAAAGGCGGCGGTCTCCTACAATGAGCAGTTCTTC.

The V gene is TRBV11-2, the J gene TRBJ2-3; TRBD1 agrees at 9 bases. CDR3 length: 15 amino acids. Germline V gene lookup returns CDR1 SGHAT and CDR2 FQNNGV. V shed 7 bases, J shed 2 bases, and the junction held 7 bases outside the gene matches. In nucleotides, the CDR3 is TGTGCCAGCACCACAGGGGGCGAGACCACAGATACGCAGTATTTT. It specifies CASTTGGETTDTQYF.

Comments on this clone: The same CDR3 is also encoded by other DNA sequences in this sample. The gene calls are TRBV5-1 and TRBJ2-7; D may match TRBD1 or TRBD2 (5 bases each). Trimming cost V 4 bases and J 0 bases, with 11 bases left between them. There are 14 residues in the CDR3. Germline CDR1 and CDR2: SGHRS and YFSETQ. CDR3 sequence (DNA): TGCGCCAGCAGCAGGGACGGCAGCTCCTACGAGCAGTACTTC. Residues: CASSRDGSSYEQYF.

This rearrangement joins TRBV6-6 to TRBJ2-7, with 7 bases fitting TRBD1. The CDR3 has 14 amino acids. The ends lost 5 bases at V and 6 bases at J; junction bases unmatched: 10. Germline V gene sequence: CDR1 MNHNY, CDR2 SVGAGI (reference sequence). The CDR3 region is CASSIQGKGVEQYF. CDR3 nucleotide sequence: TGTGCCAGCAGTATACAGGGGAAGGGAGTCGAGCAGTACTTC.

Here the CDR3 DNA reads TGTGCCATCAGTGAGACCCGGGACAGTTGGGCGTCCCTCCACTTT. This codes for CAISETRDSWASLHF. The chain employs TRBV10-3 and TRBJ1-6; 7 bases are shared with TRBD1. This CDR3 is 15 amino acids long. J lost 14 bases, V lost 2 bases, and 12 bases had no gene match. Germline-derived CDR1 and CDR2 are ENHRY and SYGVKD.

The chain uses TRBV19 and TRBJ2-7, with D unresolved. The germline CDR1 and CDR2 sequences are LNHDA and SQIVND (reference sequence). V lost 4 bases and J 2 bases, leaving 9 bases between the germline ends. The CDR3 runs to 13 residues. CDR3 DNA: TGTGCCAGTAGTACAGCCAACACCTACGAGCAGTACTTC. This sequence encodes CASSTANTYEQYF. Full variable domain (missing parts from reference TRBV19 and TRBJ2-7): DGGITQSPKYLFRKEGQNVTLSCEQNLNHDAMYWYRQDPGQGLRLIYYSQIVNDFQKGDIAEGYSVSREKKESFPLTVTSAQKNPTAFYLCASSTANTYEQYFGPGTRLTVT.

A few counts support this clone. The same CDR3 can be traced to other DNA sequences in this sample. This chain connects TRBV7-9 to TRBJ2-2, with D hard to call. Germline assignment: CDR1 SEHNR and CDR2 FQNEAQ (reference sequence). V was cut by 2 bases and J by 4 bases, with 2 bases left in between. The CDR3 sequence is 12 residues long. CDR3 loop: CASSLITGELFF. CDR3 nucleotides: TGTGCCAGCAGCTTAATCACCGGGGAGCTGTTTTTT. Complete variable domain (other parts from reference TRBV7-9 and TRBJ2-2): DTGVSQNPRHKITKRGQNVTFRCDPISEHNRLYWYRQTLGQGPEFLTYFQNEAQLEKSRLLSDRFSAERPKGSFSTLEIQRTEQGDSAMYLCASSLITGELFFGEGSRLTVL.

V and J are TRBV4-3 and TRBJ2-3, with no clear D. The CDR3 sequence is 15 residues long. Looked up from germline, CDR1 is LGHNA and CDR2 is YSLEER. V was shortened by 4 bases and J by 2 bases, with 13 bases between the two germline ends. This chain's CDR3 is CASSLEAVPTDTQYF. CDR3 DNA sequence: TGCGCCAGCAGCCTAGAGGCGGTGCCCACAGATACGCAGTATTTT.

As concerns this clone: The sample holds other DNA sequences that translate to the same CDR3. The chain has TRBV30 and TRBJ1-1; D not resolved. CDR1 is GTSNPN and CDR2 is SVGIG in the germline V gene (reference sequence). This CDR3 is 13 amino acids long. Deletions cut 0 bases from V and 2 bases from J, with 7 bases between. The CDR3 sequence is CAWSVRANTEAFF. The DNA for the CDR3 is TGTGCCTGGAGTGTACGGGCAAACACTGAAGCTTTCTTT.

A word on this clone: This CDR3 is also generated by other DNA sequences in the sample. The V and J genes are TRBV28 and TRBJ2-3, with TRBD2 identical over 11 bases. V shed 6 bases, J shed 2 bases, and the junction held 4 bases outside the gene matches. CDR3 length: 15 amino acids. Germline V CDR1 and CDR2: MDHEN, SYDVKM. Written as DNA, the CDR3 is TGTGCCAGCAGCCTTAGCGGGGGGGCCACAGATACGCAGTATTTT. Amino acid sequence: CASSLSGGATDTQYF.

The chain combines TRBV18 with TRBJ1-5; D remains unclear. In germline, CDR1 is KGHSH, CDR2 LQKENI. CDR3 length: 13 residues. V lost 5 bases and J lost 6, with 11 bases in between. The CDR3 DNA sequence: TGTGCCAGCTCATCGGGGTCCGGTCAGCCCCAGCATTTT. This translates into CASSSGSGQPQHF.